This entry is about one TCR beta chain. The sample belongs to a study of T cell responses to AZD1222 COVID-19 vaccine. Germline V gene sequence: CDR1 LNHDA, CDR2 SQIVND (reference sequence). The V end was cut by 4 bases, the J end by 1 base, with 22 bases between. This CDR3 contains 18 residues. TCRdb keeps only in-frame clones here, not all; method: immunoSEQ multiplex PCR. The sample holds about 150,000 clones; about 92% are singletons and the top ten take approximately 17%. The gene calls are TRBV19 and TRBJ1-2; the D gene is possibly TRBD1 (5 bases). The source of this sequence is an adult in good health. The sequencing used peripheral blood, collected on day 0 of AZD1222 vaccination. The CDR3 DNA follows: TGTGCCAGTAGTACGTGGGGGGTACAGGTCGGCGGTAACTATGGCTACACCTTC. Its translation is CASSTWGVQVGGNYGYTF.